This T cell receptor beta chain was identified during a study of cytomegalovirus exposure and HLA in healthy donors. The PCR made use of 60 Vbeta and 13 Jbeta primers. Clones were sequenced by immunoSEQ multiplex PCR, and TCRdb holds only the in-frame ones, with some missing. The top ten clones hold around 9.9% of a sample with 100,000 to 150,000 clones, about 80% of them seen once. Study outcomes and limitations: Across HLA loci, a later analysis found differing TCR association rates, with DRB1 most and HLA-C fewest.

The V end lost 1 base, the J end lost 6 bases, and 12 bases lay between the germline ends. The germline CDR1 and CDR2 sequences are SEHNR and FQNEAQ (reference sequence). The CDR3 is 14 amino acids. As for this clone: The antigen remains unidentified.

The V and J genes are TRBV7-9 and TRBJ2-5; the D gene is possibly TRBD1 (5 bases). Sample: PBMCs. The TCR was taken from a man younger than 40 in good health and CMV-seropositive. This chain's CDR3 is CASSLVPGKQTQYF. CDR3 sequence (DNA): TGTGCCAGCAGCTTAGTCCCAGGGAAGCAGACCCAGTACTTC.